What follows are 7 T cell receptor beta chains derived from one specimen sequenced in a study of T cell repertoires in aging, cancer and after chemotherapy. Amplification of TCR beta used genomic DNA extracted from peripheral blood. TRB rearrangements spanning V, D and J were amplified using mixed TRB-A/B primers. TCRdb re-derived calls from the multiplex PCR reads in MiXCR, one entry per CDR3 protein. The table has 9,500 or so distinct CDR3 sequences, about 30% seen once; the top ten hold 2.5% to 3%. Input material: blood. Receptors originate from a human donor in good health.

This clonotype was found a few times. The rearrangement uses TRBV6-5 and TRBJ2-7; 8 positions match TRBD2. Germline V gives CDR1 MNHEY, CDR2 SVGAGI. The CDR3 sequence is 20 residues long. V lost 2 bases to trimming and J lost 2 bases; unmatched junction nucleotides: 20. The DNA of the CDR3 is TGTGCCAGCAGTTACAACTTAGGGGCGGCTAGCGGGCCGCGCCCCTACGAGCAGTACTTC. Encoded protein: CASSYNLGAASGPRPYEQYF.

This clonotype was counted only a few times. The rearrangement uses TRBV19 and TRBJ2-7; 10 nucleotides match TRBD1. The CDR3 runs to 14 residues. Germline CDR1 LNHDA, CDR2 SQIVND (reference sequence). The junction had 7 bases not matched to a gene; V was cut back by 5 bases and J by 6 bases. The chain's CDR3 is CASSVLGTGVEQYF. The CDR3 bases are TGTGCCAGTAGTGTTCTTGGGACAGGGGTCGAGCAGTACTTC.

This clonotype showed up just a few times. The genes are TRBV6-2 or TRBV6-3 and TRBJ2-7; 8 positions agree with TRBD2. CDR3 length: 15 residues. Germline V gene lookup returns CDR1 MNHEY and CDR2 SVGEGT. V lost 10 bases and J lost 3; bases outside the gene matches: 14. The CDR3 loop is CATGGGSGINYEQYF. The CDR3 coding sequence is TGTGCCACCGGGGGAGGTAGCGGGATTAACTACGAGCAGTACTTC.

The chain couples TRBV11-3 to TRBJ2-5; 10 bases align to TRBD1. The J segment lost 2 bases and the V segment lost 5 bases, leaving 8 bases of the junction unmatched. The CDR3 has 16 residues. From germline, CDR1 is SGHNT and CDR2 YENEEA. As DNA, the CDR3 is TGTGCCAGCAGCCTACGGACAGGGGGACATCAAGAGACCCAGTACTTC. Translating gives CASSLRTGGHQETQYF.

This clonotype was counted only a few times. The V gene is TRBV5-1, the J gene TRBJ2-1; TRBD2 matches 9 bases. The junction had 3 bases not matched to a gene; V was cut back by 4 bases and J by 4 bases. The germline V gene encodes CDR1 SGHRS and CDR2 YFSETQ. The CDR3 is 14 residues long. The CDR3 sequence is CASSPAGGYNEQFF. As DNA, the CDR3 is TGCGCCAGCAGCCCCGCGGGAGGGTACAATGAGCAGTTCTTC.

Turning to this clonotype: A single base separates this from a much larger clone, so it may be a read error. The chain is built from TRBV29-1 and TRBJ2-7; D unclear. Germline V gives CDR1 SQVTM, CDR2 ANQGSEA. The CDR3 sequence is 12 residues long. CDR3 loop: CSVVISNREQDF. The CDR3 DNA reads as TGCAGCGTTGTGATATCAAACCGCGAGCAGGACTTC.

V and J are TRBV18 and TRBJ2-2; weak D call: TRBD1 (6 bases). The CDR3 is 15 residues long. Germline loops: CDR1 KGHSH, CDR2 LQKENI. Trimming pared 2 bases from V and 5 bases from J, leaving 12 bases between. DNA for the CDR3: TGTGCCAGCTCACCAGACAGGACAACAACCGGGGAGCTGTTTTTT. The encoded protein is CASSPDRTTTGELFF.